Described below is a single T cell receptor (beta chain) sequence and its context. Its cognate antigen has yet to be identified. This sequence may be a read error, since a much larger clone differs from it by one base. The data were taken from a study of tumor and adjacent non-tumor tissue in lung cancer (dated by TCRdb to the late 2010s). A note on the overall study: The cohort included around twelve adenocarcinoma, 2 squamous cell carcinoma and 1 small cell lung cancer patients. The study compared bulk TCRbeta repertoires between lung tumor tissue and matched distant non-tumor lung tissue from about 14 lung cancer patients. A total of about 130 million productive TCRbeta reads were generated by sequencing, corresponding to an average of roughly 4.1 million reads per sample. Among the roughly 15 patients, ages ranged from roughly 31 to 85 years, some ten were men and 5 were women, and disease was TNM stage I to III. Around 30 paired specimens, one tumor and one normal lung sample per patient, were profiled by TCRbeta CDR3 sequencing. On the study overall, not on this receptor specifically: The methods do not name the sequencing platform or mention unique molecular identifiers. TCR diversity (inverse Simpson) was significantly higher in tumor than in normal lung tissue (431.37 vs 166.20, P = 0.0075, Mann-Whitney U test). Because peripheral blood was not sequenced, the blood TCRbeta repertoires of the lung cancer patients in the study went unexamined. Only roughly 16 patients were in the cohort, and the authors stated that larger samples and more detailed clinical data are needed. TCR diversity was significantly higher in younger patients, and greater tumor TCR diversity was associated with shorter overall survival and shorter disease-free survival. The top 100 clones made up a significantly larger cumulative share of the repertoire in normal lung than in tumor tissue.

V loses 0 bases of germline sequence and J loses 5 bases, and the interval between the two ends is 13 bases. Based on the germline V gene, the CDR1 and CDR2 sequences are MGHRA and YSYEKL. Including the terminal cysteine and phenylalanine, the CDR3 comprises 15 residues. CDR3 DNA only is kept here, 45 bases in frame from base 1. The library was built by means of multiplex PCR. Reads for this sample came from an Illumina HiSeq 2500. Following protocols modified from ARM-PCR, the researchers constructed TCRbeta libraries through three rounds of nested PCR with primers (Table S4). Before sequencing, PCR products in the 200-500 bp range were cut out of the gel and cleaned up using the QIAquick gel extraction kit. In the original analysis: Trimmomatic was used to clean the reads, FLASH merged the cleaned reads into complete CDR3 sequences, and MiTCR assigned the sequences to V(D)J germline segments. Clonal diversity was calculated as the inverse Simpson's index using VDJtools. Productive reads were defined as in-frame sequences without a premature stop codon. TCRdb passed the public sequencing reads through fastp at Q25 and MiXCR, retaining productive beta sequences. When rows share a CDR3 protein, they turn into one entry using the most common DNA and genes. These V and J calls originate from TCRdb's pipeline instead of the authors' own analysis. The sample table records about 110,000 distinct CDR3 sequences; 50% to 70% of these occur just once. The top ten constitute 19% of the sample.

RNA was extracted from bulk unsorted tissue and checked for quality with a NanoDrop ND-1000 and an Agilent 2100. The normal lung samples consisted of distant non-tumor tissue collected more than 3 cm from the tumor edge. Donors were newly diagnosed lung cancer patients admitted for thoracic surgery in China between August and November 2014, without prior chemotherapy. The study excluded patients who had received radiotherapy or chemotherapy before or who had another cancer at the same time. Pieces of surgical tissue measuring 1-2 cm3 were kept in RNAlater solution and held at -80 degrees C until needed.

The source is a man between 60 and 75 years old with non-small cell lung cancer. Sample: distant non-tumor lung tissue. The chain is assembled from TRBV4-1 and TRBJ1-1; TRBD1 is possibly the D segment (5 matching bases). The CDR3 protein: CASSQDGGGWTEAFF. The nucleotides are TGCGCCAGCAGCCAAGACGGGGGAGGATGGACTGAAGCTTTCTTT.